This T cell receptor (beta chain) comes out of a study of beta chain features in type 1 diabetes. Whole-study findings and limits: Sequencing of cDNA might inflate the share of cells that strongly express TCR. PCR, the amplification step, might favor shorter templates, equally in patients and controls. Insertion counts at VDJ junctions were lower in type 1 diabetes patients, who also showed more deletions there. When Type 1 diabetes patients were examined, their TCRB CDR3s proved moderately but significantly shorter in all four CD4+ subsets.

The study reverse transcribed the entire isolated RNA, so it sequenced expressed TCRB transcripts. The read count averaged approximately 4 million across naive, central memory and regulatory T cell samples. Only in-frame clones appear in the TCRdb table, and some are missing; sequencing was by immunoSEQ multiplex PCR. In the table there are under 400,000 clones, 10% to 15% of which are singletons. The CDR3 is 15 amino acids. Germline trimming cut 2 bases from V and 10 bases from J; bases unmatched to any gene: 6. From germline, CDR1 is MNHEY and CDR2 SVGAGI. In this sample, this clone turned up a few times. No antigen is known for it.

Source material: naive CD4+ T cells from blood. The rearrangement uses TRBV6-5 and TRBJ1-6, with 9 bases lining up with TRBD1. The sequence was collected from a woman under 30 with type 1 diabetes. In DNA, the CDR3 is TGTGCCAGCAGTTACGGGGGACAGGGAGGATCACCCCTCCACTTT. Its protein is CASSYGGQGGSPLHF.